This TCR beta chain was found in a study of OX40 agonist ivuxolimab in advanced cancers. Data came from immunoSEQ multiplex PCR; TCRdb stores just in-frame clones and leaves some out. The sample carries roughly 80,000 clones, around four fifths recorded once. Remarks on this clone: Its antigen is unidentified.

Study conclusions and caveats: The work left the antigen specificity of expanded peripheral T cells undetermined. Low normalized T-cell clonal expansion was also seen in some nonresponders.

The TCR comes from an adult with an advanced solid tumor such as melanoma, head and neck, liver or kidney cancer. The specimen was CD4+ or CD8+ T cells sorted from blood, collected in a trial of the OX40 agonist ivuxolimab.

The CDR3 DNA sequence: TGTGCCAGCAGCCAAGGCCGGGACAGGGGGTACCAAGAGACCCAGTACTTC. Its protein is CASSQGRDRGYQETQYF. The chain is built from TRBV14 and TRBJ2-5, with 11 bases identical to TRBD1. V trimming: 1 base; J trimming: 0 bases; junction bases outside the gene matches: 4. This CDR3 spans 17 amino acids. The germline gives CDR1 SGHDN, CDR2 FVKESK.